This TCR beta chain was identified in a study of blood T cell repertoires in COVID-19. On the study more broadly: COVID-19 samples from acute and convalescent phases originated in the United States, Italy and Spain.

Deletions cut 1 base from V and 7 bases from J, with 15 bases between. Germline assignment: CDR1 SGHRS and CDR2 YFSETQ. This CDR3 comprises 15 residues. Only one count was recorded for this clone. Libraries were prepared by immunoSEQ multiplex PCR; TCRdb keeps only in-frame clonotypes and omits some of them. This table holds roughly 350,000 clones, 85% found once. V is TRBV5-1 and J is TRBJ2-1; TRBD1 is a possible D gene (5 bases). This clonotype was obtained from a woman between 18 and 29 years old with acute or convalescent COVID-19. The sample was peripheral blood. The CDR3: CASSLQTDTGNEQFF. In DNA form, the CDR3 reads TGCGCCAGCAGCTTGCAGACAGACACGGGTAATGAGCAGTTCTTC.